This entry describes one T cell receptor beta chain. Its matching antigen is unknown. This sample is part of a study of T cells in Graves' hyperthyroidism and ophthalmopathy. The study, taken as a whole, reports: Separation of ophthalmopathy from stable hyperthyroidism was achieved by a 13 V-J model. Most clonotypes that expanded in the thyroid above 0.001 also showed up in blood.

V gave up 2 bases and J gave up 9 bases, with 13 bases separating them. Germline-derived CDR1 and CDR2 are SQVTM and ANQGSEA. The CDR3 has 12 residues. There were TCR beta CDR3 regions amplified from RNA transcripts. Primed by the HTBI set, a first-round RT-PCR was run on the TCR CDR3. TCRdb ran MiXCR on the multiplex PCR reads and lists one entry per CDR3 protein. The sample shows about 560,000 distinct CDR3 sequences, about a sixth of them seen only once. Hyperthyroidism in the patients, aged 18 to 65, was newly diagnosed and under 2 months in duration. PBMCs were sourced from roughly 9.3 ml fresh peripheral blood.

This receptor was taken from a woman between 18 and 30 years old with Graves' hyperthyroidism. The chain links TRBV29-1 to TRBJ2-5; possibly TRBD2 for D (6 bases). Sequenced sample: blood. CDR3 nucleotides: TGCAGCGTTGAACGAGGAGGAGGGGCCCAGTACTTC. Protein product: CSVERGGGAQYF.